This TCR beta chain was found in a study of T-cell memory formation after mild COVID-19. The overall study: Across donors, TCR clusters were largely donor specific. Study-wide findings and caveats: Mainly CM and EM harbored the contracting CD4+ clones; mainly EMRA harbored the CD8+ ones. The finding that pre-infection memory included some responding clones suggested that cross-reactive memory joined.

As for this clonotype: Its antigen is unknown.

Constant-segment primers and 5'RACE yielded cDNA libraries for TCR alpha and TCR beta, each carrying sample barcodes and UMIs. TCRdb itself ran the 5' RACE reads through MiXCR, one entry per CDR3 protein. The table lists around 200,000 distinct CDR3 sequences, 8% to 11% of them singletons. CDR1 and CDR2 (germline): PRHDT, FYEKMQ (reference sequence). V lost 5 bases, J lost 1 base, and 11 bases lay in between. The CDR3 sequence is 14 residues long. The clonotype comes from a man aged 18 to 30 who had mild COVID-19 (a few samples of this study predate the infection). Cell type and time point are not known. This sequence joins TRBV13 and TRBJ1-1; possibly TRBD1 for D (5 bases). Sequenced material: PBMCs or a T cell subset sorted from them (not recorded which). CDR3 bases: TGTGCCAGCAGCAGGGGACGGCCGAACACTGAAGCTTTCTTT. Translation: CASSRGRPNTEAFF.